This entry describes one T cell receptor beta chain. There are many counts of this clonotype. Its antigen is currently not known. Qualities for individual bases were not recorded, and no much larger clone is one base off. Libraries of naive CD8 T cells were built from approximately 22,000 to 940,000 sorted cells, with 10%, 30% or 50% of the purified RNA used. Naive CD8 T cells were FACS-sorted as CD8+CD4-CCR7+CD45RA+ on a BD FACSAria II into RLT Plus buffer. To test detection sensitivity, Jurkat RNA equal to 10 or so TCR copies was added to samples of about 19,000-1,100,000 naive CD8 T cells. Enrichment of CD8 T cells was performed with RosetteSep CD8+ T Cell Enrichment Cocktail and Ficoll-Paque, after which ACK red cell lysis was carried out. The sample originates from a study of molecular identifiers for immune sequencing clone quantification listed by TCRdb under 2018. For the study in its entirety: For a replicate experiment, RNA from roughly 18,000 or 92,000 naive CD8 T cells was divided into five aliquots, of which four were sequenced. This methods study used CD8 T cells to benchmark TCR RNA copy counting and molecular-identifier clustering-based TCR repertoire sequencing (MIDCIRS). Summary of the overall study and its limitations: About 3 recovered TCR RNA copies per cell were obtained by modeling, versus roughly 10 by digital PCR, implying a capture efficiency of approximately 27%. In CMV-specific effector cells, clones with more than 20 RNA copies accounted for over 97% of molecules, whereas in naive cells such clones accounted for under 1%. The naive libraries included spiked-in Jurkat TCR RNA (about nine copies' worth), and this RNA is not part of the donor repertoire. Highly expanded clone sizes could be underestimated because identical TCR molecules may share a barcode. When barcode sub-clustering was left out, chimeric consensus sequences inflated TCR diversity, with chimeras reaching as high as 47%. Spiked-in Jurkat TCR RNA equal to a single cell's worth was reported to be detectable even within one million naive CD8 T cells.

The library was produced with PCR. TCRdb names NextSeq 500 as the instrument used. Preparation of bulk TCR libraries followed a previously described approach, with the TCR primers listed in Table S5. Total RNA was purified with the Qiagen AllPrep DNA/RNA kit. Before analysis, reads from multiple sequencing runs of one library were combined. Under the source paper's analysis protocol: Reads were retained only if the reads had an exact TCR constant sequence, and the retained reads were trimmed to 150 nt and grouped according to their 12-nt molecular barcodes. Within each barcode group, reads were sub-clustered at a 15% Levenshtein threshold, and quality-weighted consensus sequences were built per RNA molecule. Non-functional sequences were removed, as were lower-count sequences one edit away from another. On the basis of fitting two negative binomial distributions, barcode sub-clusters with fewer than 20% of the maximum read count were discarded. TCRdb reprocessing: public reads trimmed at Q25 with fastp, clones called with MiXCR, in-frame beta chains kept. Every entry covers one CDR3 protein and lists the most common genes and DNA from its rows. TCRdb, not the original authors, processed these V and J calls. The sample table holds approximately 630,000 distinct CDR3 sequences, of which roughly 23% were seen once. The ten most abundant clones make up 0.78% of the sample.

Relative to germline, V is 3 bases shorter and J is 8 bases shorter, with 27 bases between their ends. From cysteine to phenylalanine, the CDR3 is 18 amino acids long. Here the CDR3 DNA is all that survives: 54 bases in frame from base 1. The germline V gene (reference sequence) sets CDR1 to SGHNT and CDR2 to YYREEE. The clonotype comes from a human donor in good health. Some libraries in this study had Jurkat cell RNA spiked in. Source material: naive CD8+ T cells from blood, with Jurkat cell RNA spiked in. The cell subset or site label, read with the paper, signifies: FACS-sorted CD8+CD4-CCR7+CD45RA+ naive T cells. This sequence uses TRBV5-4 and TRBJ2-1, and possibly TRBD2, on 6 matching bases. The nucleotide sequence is TGTGCCAGCAGCTGGGGGGTTAGCGGATCCTATGGAGGAGATGAGCAGTTCTTC. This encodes CASSWGVSGSYGGDEQFF. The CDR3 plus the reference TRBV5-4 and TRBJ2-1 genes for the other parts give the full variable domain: ETGVTQSPTHLIKTRGQQVTLRCSSQSGHNTVSWYQQALGQGPQFIFQYYREEENGRGNFPPRFSGLQFPNYSSELNVNALELDDSALYLCASSWGVSGSYGGDEQFFGPGTRLTVL.